Below, 2 T cell receptor beta chains from the same sample are listed, as sequenced in a study of OX40 agonist ivuxolimab in advanced cancers. The method was immunoSEQ multiplex PCR; TCRdb's version includes in-frame clones alone and lacks a portion of them. The table shows roughly 21,000 clones, with around 87% occurring only once. The sample in question was CD4+ or CD8+ T cells sorted from blood, obtained in a trial of the OX40 agonist ivuxolimab. All receptors derive from an adult with an advanced solid tumor such as melanoma, head and neck, liver or kidney cancer.

V gene TRBV5-8 combines with J gene TRBJ1-1; unclear D gene. Germline loops: CDR1 SGHTS, CDR2 YDEGEE. Trimming pared 1 base from V and 1 base from J, leaving 2 bases between. There are 12 residues in the CDR3. CDR3: CASSLWNTEAFF. The CDR3 DNA reads TGTGCCAGCAGCTTGTGGAACACTGAAGCTTTCTTT.

Only one count was recorded for this clone. The V and J genes are TRBV30 and TRBJ1-1; unclear D gene. The CDR3 covers 14 residues. Germline V gene lookup returns CDR1 GTSNPN and CDR2 SVGIG (reference sequence). Trimming stripped 1 base from V and 0 bases from J, with 9 bases between. The CDR3, as DNA: TGTGCCTGGAGTGATGGGGATATGAACACTGAAGCTTTCTTT. Its protein product is CAWSDGDMNTEAFF.